This TCR beta chain is drawn from a study of shared clonotypes between healthy human individuals. This table comes from immunoSEQ multiplex PCR, and its TCRdb copy is limited to in-frame clones, with some not included. The table has fewer than 1.6 million clones, 98% seen once. V shed 3 bases, J shed 6 bases, and the junction held 2 bases outside the gene matches. CDR1 and CDR2 (germline): SGHTA, FQGNSA. The CDR3 spans 14 residues. V gene TRBV7-2 combines with J gene TRBJ2-2; TRBD1 aligns across 9 bases. This clonotype was sampled from a man aged 30 to 45 in good health. Sequencing input: naive CD4+ T cells sorted from blood. The subset was: CD45RA+ positively selected. The CDR3, as DNA: TGTGCCAGCAGCTTCCGACAGGGGGCCGGGGAGCTGTTTTTT. Amino acids: CASSFRQGAGELFF.